A selection of T cell receptor beta chains follows, all from one sample in a study of patients and donors after allogeneic stem cell transplantation. TCRdb ran MiXCR on the RT-PCR reads and lists one entry per CDR3 protein. The sample yields 150,000 to 200,000 distinct CDR3 sequences, about 30% seen once. Sequenced sample: blood, either unsorted or a sorted T cell fraction (not recorded which). Receptor source: a human donor who was either an allogeneic HSCT recipient or a stem cell or donor lymphocyte infusion donor (not recorded which). It is not recorded whose cells these are; they may come from a transplant donor. CDR3s include the opening cysteine and the closing phenylalanine or tryptophan. The D gene is left open where the match is weak. Not all rows give a size; the values are once, few, many and, for expanded clones, a class.

V,J,size,D,CDR3,DNA
TRBV5-5,TRBJ2-3,-,-,CASSLADHTQYF,TGTGCCAGCAGCTTGGCCGATCATACGCAGTATTTT
TRBV18,TRBJ2-5,-,-,CASSPVGKQETQYF,TGTGCCAGCTCACCAGTGGGGAAGCAAGAGACCCAGTACTTC
TRBV6-5,TRBJ2-4,-,-,CASRAPWDKNIQYF,TGTGCCAGTAGGGCCCCCTGGGACAAAAACATTCAGTACTTC
TRBV7-9,TRBJ1-1,-,-,CASSPIPSGHWNGAFF,TGTGCCAGCAGCCCAATACCATCGGGACATTGGAATGGGGCTTTCTTT
TRBV3-1,TRBJ1-4,-,TRBD1,CASSQGGQGSNEKLFF,TGTGCCAGCAGCCAAGGGGGACAGGGAAGTAATGAAAAACTGTTTTTT
TRBV10-3,TRBJ2-1,-,-,CAISSQVPLNEQFF,TGTGCCATCAGCAGCCAGGTCCCACTTAATGAGCAGTTCTTC
TRBV2,TRBJ1-6,few,-,CASSVQMDSPLHF,TGTGCCAGCAGTGTCCAGATGGATTCACCCCTCCACTTT
TRBV12-3/TRBV12-4,TRBJ2-1,few,TRBD2,CASSFGLAGNEQFF,TGTGCCAGCAGTTTTGGACTAGCGGGCAATGAGCAGTTCTTC
TRBV7-9,TRBJ1-1,many,TRBD1,CASSIQQGAIEAFF,TGTGCCAGCAGCATCCAACAGGGGGCGATTGAAGCTTTCTTT
TRBV6-2/TRBV6-3,TRBJ2-1,once,TRBD1,CASSSGTANEQFF,TGTGCCAGCAGTTCCGGGACAGCAAATGAGCAGTTCTTC
TRBV11-2,TRBJ2-5,-,-,CASSNGPGETQYF,TGTGCCAGCAGCAACGGCCCAGGGGAGACCCAGTACTTC
TRBV28,TRBJ2-3,few,TRBD2,CASSSSLSPATSGSTDTQYF,TGTGCCAGCAGTTCCAGTTTATCCCCCGCTACTAGCGGGAGCACAGATACGCAGTATTTT
TRBV20-1,TRBJ1-5,few,-,CSASQASNSNQPQHF,TGCAGTGCTAGTCAAGCCAGTAATAGCAATCAGCCCCAGCATTTT
TRBV6-5,TRBJ1-2,many,-,CASSYPYRALYGYTF,TGTGCCAGCAGTTACCCGTATCGGGCCTTATATGGCTACACCTTC
TRBV6-5,TRBJ2-5,few,-,CASREGLETQYF,TGTGCCAGCAGAGAGGGGCTAGAGACCCAGTACTTC
TRBV20-1,TRBJ2-1,-,TRBD2,CSARDSPHSSGENEQFF,TGCAGTGCTAGAGATTCCCCACATTCTAGCGGAGAAAATGAGCAGTTCTTC
TRBV6-5,TRBJ2-3,-,-,CASSYSTLRGSDTQYF,TGTGCCAGCAGTTACTCGACACTCAGGGGCTCAGATACGCAGTATTTT
TRBV6-1,TRBJ2-1,-,TRBD2,CASSVGTSGRPYNEQFF,TGTGCCAGCAGTGTTGGGACTAGCGGGAGACCCTACAATGAGCAGTTCTTC
TRBV28,TRBJ2-5,few,TRBD2,CASSLLGGLAALKETQYF,TGTGCCAGCAGTTTATTGGGGGGACTAGCGGCCTTAAAAGAGACCCAGTACTTC
TRBV12-3/TRBV12-4,TRBJ1-1,few,-,CASKRVGTTEAFF,TGTGCCAGCAAAAGAGTGGGGACCACTGAAGCTTTCTTT
TRBV29-1,TRBJ2-3,-,TRBD1,CSVRTGTDTQYF,TGCAGCGTCCGGACAGGGACAGATACGCAGTATTTT
TRBV6-5,TRBJ1-6,-,TRBD1,CASSYSGTGGSPLHF,TGTGCCAGCAGTTACTCCGGGACAGGGGGATCACCCCTCCACTTT
TRBV20-1,TRBJ1-5,-,-,CSARVKGMVGVLQPQHF,TGCAGTGCTAGAGTTAAGGGGATGGTCGGGGTACTTCAGCCCCAGCATTTT
TRBV6-2/TRBV6-3,TRBJ2-5,-,TRBD1,CASSYEDRGQETQYF,TGTGCCAGCAGTTACGAGGACAGGGGCCAAGAGACCCAGTACTTC
TRBV3-1,TRBJ1-1,-,-,CASSQDWGTEAFF,TGTGCCAGCAGCCAAGACTGGGGCACTGAAGCTTTCTTT
TRBV2,TRBJ1-5,-,TRBD1,CASKGTAGQPQHF,TGTGCCAGCAAAGGGACAGCGGGTCAGCCCCAGCATTTT
TRBV3-1,TRBJ2-5,-,-,CASSQDMGQETQYF,TGTGCCAGCAGCCAAGATATGGGACAAGAGACCCAGTACTTC
TRBV4-1,TRBJ1-2,few,-,CASSHLSALNYGYTF,TGCGCCAGCAGCCATTTAAGCGCCCTCAACTATGGCTACACCTTC
TRBV6-5,TRBJ2-2,few,-,CASSYRGNTGELFF,TGTGCCAGCAGTTACAGGGGTAACACCGGGGAGCTGTTTTTT
TRBV20-1,TRBJ2-1,-,TRBD2,CSARGRVRYEQFF,TGCAGTGCCCGCGGGAGGGTTCGGTATGAGCAGTTCTTC
TRBV4-3,TRBJ2-6,-,-,CASSQELTGADSGANVLTF,TGCGCCAGCAGCCAAGAGCTAACAGGCGCCGACTCTGGGGCCAACGTCCTGACTTTC
TRBV6-5,TRBJ1-2,-,-,CAATMGKNYGYTF,TGTGCCGCGACCATGGGGAAGAACTATGGCTACACCTTC
TRBV6-5,TRBJ2-7,-,TRBD2,CVSSQGLAGGAYF,TGTGTCAGCAGTCAAGGACTAGCGGGTGGGGCGTACTTC
TRBV6-2/TRBV6-3,TRBJ2-5,once,-,CASSPLWGAFQETQYF,TGTGCCAGCAGCCCCCTATGGGGGGCGTTCCAAGAGACCCAGTACTTC
TRBV12-3/TRBV12-4,TRBJ1-5,many,-,CASSSSGGVDYSNQPQHF,-
TRBV14,TRBJ2-5,-,-,CASSQENVWGETQYF,TGTGCCAGCAGCCAAGAGAATGTTTGGGGAGAGACCCAGTACTTC
TRBV20-1,TRBJ2-1,few,TRBD2,CSAVGGGPYNEQFF,TGCAGTGCCGTCGGGGGGGGACCCTACAATGAGCAGTTCTTC
TRBV12-3/TRBV12-4,TRBJ1-5,-,-,CASSWGGLNQPQHF,TGTGCCAGCAGTTGGGGCGGTCTCAATCAGCCCCAGCATTTT
TRBV12-3/TRBV12-4,TRBJ2-1,few,TRBD2,CASSSVRTSGRFREQFF,TGTGCCAGCAGTTCTGTCCGGACTAGCGGGAGATTCCGTGAGCAGTTCTTC
TRBV4-2,TRBJ2-4,-,TRBD1,CASSQAGGQGDIQYF,TGTGCCAGCAGCCAAGCAGGGGGCCAGGGGGACATTCAGTACTTC
TRBV18,TRBJ1-5,once,-,CASSPFQNQPQHF,TGTGCCAGCTCACCCTTCCAAAATCAGCCCCAGCATTTT
TRBV28,TRBJ2-7,once,TRBD1,CASSFGTAAYEQYF,TGTGCCAGCAGTTTCGGGACAGCCGCCTACGAGCAGTACTTC
TRBV27,TRBJ1-2,few,-,CASRLGGDRSGYTF,TGTGCCAGCCGTTTGGGGGGTGACAGGAGTGGCTACACCTTC
TRBV20-1,TRBJ1-5,-,-,CSASLGNLNQPQHF,TGCAGTGCTAGTTTGGGGAACTTAAACCAGCCCCAGCATTTT
TRBV10-3,TRBJ2-3,-,-,CAIGREPTDTQYF,TGTGCCATCGGGCGAGAACCCACAGATACGCAGTATTTT